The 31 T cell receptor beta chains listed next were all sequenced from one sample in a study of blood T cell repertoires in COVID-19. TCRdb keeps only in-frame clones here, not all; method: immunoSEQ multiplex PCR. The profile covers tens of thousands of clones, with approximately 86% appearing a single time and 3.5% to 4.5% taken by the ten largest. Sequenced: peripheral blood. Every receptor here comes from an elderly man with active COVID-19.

The CDR3 bases are TGTGCCAGCAGTTCCTACAGCAATCAGCCCCAGCATTTT. This encodes CASSSYSNQPQHF. The chain links TRBV28 to TRBJ1-5; D gene ambiguous. In germline, CDR1 is MDHEN, CDR2 SYDVKM. V was clipped by 4 bases and J by 1 base, with 5 bases between them. This CDR3 is 13 amino acids long.

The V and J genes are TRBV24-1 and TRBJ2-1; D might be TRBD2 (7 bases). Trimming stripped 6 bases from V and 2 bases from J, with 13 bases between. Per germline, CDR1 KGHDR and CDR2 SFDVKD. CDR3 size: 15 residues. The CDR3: CATSSGGGPYNEQFF. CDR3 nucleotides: TGTGCCACCAGTTCTGGGGGGGGCCCCTACAATGAGCAGTTCTTC.

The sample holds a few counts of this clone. CDR3 in amino acids: CASSLGEGPGYEQYF. The CDR3 region has the DNA TGTGCCAGCAGCTTAGGGGAGGGACCGGGCTACGAGCAGTACTTC. V gene TRBV7-8 combines with J gene TRBJ2-7, with TRBD2 matching 7 bases. After removal of 1 base from V and 3 bases from J, the junction contained 6 bases not matched to a gene. The CDR3 is 15 residues long. CDR1 and CDR2 from the germline V gene are SGHVS and FQNEAQ. Looking up the rest from reference TRBV7-8 and TRBJ2-7 gives the full variable domain: GAGVSQSPRYKVAKRGQDVALRCDPISGHVSLFWYQQALGQGPEFLTYFQNEAQLDKSGLPSDRFFAERPEGSVSTLKIQRTQQEDSAVYLCASSLGEGPGYEQYFGPGTRLTVT.

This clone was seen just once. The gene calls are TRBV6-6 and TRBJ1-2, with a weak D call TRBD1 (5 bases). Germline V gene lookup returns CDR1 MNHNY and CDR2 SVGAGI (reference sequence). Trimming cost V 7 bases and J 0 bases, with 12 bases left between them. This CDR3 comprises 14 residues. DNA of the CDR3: TGTGCCAGCACGTGGACGGACACTAACTATGGCTACACCTTC. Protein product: CASTWTDTNYGYTF.

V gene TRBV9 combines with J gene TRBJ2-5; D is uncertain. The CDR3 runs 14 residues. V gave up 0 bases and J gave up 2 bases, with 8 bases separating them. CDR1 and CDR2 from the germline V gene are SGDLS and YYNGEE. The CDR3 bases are TGTGCCAGCAGCGTAGGACTCGTACAAGAGACCCAGTACTTC. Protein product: CASSVGLVQETQYF.

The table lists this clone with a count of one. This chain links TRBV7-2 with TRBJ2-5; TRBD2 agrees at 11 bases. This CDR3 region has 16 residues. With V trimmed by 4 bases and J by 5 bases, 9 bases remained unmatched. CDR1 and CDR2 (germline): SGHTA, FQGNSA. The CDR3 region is CASSSLAGGPEETQYF. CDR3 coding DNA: TGTGCCAGCAGCTCATTAGCGGGAGGGCCTGAGGAGACCCAGTACTTC.

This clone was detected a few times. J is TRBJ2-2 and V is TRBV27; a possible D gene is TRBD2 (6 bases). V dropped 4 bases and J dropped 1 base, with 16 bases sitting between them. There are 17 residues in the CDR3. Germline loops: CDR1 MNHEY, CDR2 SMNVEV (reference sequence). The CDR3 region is CASSSYPRRGNTGELFF. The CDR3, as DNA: TGTGCCAGCAGTTCCTACCCCCGGAGGGGGAACACCGGGGAGCTGTTTTTT.

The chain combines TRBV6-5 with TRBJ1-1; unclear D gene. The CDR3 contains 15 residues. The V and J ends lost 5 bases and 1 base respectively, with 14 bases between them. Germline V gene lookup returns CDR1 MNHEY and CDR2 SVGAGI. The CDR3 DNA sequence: TGTGCCAGCAGTCCCACTGATCTTGGGAACACTGAAGCTTTCTTT. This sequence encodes CASSPTDLGNTEAFF.

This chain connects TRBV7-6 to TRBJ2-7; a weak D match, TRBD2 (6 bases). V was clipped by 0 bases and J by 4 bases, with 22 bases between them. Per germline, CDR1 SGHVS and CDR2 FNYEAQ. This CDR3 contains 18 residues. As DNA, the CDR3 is TGTGCCAGCAGCTTAGCACGAACGGGAGAAGGGAATATGTACGAGCAGTACTTC. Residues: CASSLARTGEGNMYEQYF.

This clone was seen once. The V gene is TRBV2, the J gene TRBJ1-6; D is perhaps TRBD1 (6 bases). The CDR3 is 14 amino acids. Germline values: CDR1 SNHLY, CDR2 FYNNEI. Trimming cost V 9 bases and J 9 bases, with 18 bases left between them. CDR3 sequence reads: CARRGNRDSSPLHF. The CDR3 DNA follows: TGTGCCAGGCGGGGGAACAGGGATAGTTCACCCCTCCACTTT. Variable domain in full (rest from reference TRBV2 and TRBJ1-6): EPEVTQTPSHQVTQMGQEVILRCVPISNHLYFYWYRQILGQKVEFLVSFYNNEISEKSEIFDDQFSVERPDGSNFTLKIRSTKLEDSAMYFCARRGNRDSSPLHFGNGTRLTVT.

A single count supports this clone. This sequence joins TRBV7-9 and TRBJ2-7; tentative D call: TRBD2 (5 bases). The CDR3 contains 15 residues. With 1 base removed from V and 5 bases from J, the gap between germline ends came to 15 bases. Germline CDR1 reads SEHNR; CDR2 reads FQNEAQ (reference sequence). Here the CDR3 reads CASSLGASAGDEQYF. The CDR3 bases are TGTGCCAGCAGCTTAGGGGCCTCCGCCGGGGACGAGCAGTACTTC. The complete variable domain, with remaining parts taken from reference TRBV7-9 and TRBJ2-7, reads DTGVSQNPRHKITKRGQNVTFRCDPISEHNRLYWYRQTLGQGPEFLTYFQNEAQLEKSRLLSDRFSAERPKGSFSTLEIQRTEQGDSAMYLCASSLGASAGDEQYFGPGTRLTVT.

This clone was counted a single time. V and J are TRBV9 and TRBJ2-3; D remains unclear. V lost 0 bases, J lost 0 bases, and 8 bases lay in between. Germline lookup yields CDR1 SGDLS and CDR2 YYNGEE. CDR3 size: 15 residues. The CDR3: CASSVATGSTDTQYF. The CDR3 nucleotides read TGTGCCAGCAGCGTAGCTACCGGTAGCACAGATACGCAGTATTTT.

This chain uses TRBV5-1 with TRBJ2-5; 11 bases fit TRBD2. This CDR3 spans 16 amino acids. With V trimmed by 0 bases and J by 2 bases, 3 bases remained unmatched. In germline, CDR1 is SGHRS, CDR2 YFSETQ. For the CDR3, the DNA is TGCGCCAGCAGCTTGGGGGGACTAGCGGAGCAAGAGACCCAGTACTTC. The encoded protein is CASSLGGLAEQETQYF.

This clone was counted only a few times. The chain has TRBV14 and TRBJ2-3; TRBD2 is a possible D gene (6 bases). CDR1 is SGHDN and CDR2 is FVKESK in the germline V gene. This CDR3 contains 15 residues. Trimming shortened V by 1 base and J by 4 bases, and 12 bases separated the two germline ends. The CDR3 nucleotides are TGTGCCAGCAGCCAAGCCCTCGGGGGAGCAGATACGCAGTATTTT. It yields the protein CASSQALGGADTQYF.

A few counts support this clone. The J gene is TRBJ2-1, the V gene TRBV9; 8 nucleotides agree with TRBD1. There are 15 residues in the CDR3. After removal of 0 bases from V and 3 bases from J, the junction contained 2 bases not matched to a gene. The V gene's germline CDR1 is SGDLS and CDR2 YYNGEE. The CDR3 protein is CASSVATGGYNEQFF. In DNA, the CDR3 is TGTGCCAGCAGCGTAGCAACAGGGGGCTACAATGAGCAGTTCTTC.

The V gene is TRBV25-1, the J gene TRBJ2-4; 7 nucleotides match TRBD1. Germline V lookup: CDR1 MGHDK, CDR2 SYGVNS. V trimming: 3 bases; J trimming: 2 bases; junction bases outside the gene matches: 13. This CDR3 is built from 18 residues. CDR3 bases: TGTGCCAGCAGTGACACTCCCCCGACAGGGAGAACCAAAAACATTCAGTACTTC. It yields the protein CASSDTPPTGRTKNIQYF.

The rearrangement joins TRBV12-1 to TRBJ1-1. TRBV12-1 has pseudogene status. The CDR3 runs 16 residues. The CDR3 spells CASSFGMLGRNTEAFF. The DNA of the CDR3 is TGTGCCAGCAGCTTTGGTATGTTAGGGAGGAACACTGAAGCTTTCTTT.

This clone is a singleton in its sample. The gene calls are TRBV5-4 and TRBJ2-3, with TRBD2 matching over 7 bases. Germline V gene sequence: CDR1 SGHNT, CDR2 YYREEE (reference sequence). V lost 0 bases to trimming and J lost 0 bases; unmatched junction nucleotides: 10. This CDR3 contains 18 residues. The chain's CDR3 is CASSLGASGMPSTDTQYF. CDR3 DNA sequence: TGTGCCAGCAGCTTGGGCGCTAGCGGTATGCCTAGCACAGATACGCAGTATTTT. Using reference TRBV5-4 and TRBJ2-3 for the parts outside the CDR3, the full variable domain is ETGVTQSPTHLIKTRGQQVTLRCSSQSGHNTVSWYQQALGQGPQFIFQYYREEENGRGNFPPRFSGLQFPNYSSELNVNALELDDSALYLCASSLGASGMPSTDTQYFGPGTRLTVL.

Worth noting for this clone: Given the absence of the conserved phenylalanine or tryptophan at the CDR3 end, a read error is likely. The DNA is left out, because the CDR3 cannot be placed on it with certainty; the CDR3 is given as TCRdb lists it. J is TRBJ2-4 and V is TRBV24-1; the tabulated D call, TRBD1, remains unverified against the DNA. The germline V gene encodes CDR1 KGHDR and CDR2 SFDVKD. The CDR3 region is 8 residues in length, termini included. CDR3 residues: CATSDRVV.

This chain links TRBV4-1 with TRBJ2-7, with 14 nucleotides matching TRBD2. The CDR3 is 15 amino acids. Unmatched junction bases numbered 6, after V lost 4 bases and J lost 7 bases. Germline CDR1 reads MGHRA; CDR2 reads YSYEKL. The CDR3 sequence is CASSPGLAGGPEQYF. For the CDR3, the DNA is TGCGCCAGCAGCCCCGGACTAGCGGGAGGTCCGGAGCAGTACTTC.

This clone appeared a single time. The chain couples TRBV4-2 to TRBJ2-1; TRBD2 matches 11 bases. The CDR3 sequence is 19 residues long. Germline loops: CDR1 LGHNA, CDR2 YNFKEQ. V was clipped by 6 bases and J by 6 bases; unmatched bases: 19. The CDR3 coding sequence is TGTGCCAGCAGTCCGACCCCGACTAGCGGGGTCCTAACATCCAATGAGCAGTTCTTC. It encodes CASSPTPTSGVLTSNEQFF.

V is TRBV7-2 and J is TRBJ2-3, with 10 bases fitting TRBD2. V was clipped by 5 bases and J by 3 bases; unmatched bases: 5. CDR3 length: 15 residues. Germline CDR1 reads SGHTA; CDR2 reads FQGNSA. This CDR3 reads CASSRSGGGTDTQYF. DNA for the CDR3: TGTGCCAGCAGCCGCAGCGGGGGGGGAACAGATACGCAGTATTTT.

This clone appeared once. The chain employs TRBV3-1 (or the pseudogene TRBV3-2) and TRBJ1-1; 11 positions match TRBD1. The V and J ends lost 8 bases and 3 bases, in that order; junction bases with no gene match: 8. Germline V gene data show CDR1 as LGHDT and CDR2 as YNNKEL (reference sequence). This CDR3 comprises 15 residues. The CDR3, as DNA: TGTGCCAGCTCATGGGGACAGGGGGAGTACACTGAAGCTTTCTTT. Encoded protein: CASSWGQGEYTEAFF.

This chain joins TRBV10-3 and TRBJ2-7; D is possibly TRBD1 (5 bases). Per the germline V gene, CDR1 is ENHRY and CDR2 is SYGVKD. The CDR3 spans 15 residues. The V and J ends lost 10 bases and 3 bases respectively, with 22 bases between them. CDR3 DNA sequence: TGTGCCACCCTAACGGGCGGCCAGGGTGGCTACGAGCAGTACTTC. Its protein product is CATLTGGQGGYEQYF.

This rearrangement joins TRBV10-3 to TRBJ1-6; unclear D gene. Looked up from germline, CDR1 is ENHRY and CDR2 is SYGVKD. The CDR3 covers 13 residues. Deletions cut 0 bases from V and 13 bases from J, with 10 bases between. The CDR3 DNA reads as TGTGCCATCAGTGAGTCGGTCAGGTCCCCCCTCCACTTT. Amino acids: CAISESVRSPLHF.

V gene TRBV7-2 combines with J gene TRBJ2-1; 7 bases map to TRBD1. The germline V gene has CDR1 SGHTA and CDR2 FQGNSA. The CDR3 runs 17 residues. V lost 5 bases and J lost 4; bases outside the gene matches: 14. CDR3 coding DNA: TGTGCCAGCAGCACCCGGGACAGAAATACCAAGTACAATGAGCAGTTCTTC. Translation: CASSTRDRNTKYNEQFF.

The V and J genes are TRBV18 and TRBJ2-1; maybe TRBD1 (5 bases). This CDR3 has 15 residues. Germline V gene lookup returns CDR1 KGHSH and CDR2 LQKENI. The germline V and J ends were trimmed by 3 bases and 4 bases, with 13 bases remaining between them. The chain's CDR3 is CASSPSWAGYNEQFF. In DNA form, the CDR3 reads TGTGCCAGCTCACCGAGCTGGGCAGGGTACAATGAGCAGTTCTTC. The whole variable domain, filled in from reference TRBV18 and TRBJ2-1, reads NAGVMQNPRHLVRRRGQEARLRCSPMKGHSHVYWYRQLPEEGLKFMVYLQKENIIDESGMPKERFSAEFPKEGPSILRIQQVVRGDSAAYFCASSPSWAGYNEQFFGPGTRLTVL.

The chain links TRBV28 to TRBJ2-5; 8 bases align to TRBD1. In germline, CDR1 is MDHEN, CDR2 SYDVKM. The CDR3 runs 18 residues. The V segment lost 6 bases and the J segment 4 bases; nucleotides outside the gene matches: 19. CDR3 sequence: CASRARTGLRAIIETQYF. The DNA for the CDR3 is TGTGCCAGCAGGGCCCGGACAGGGCTGAGGGCCATTATAGAGACCCAGTACTTC.

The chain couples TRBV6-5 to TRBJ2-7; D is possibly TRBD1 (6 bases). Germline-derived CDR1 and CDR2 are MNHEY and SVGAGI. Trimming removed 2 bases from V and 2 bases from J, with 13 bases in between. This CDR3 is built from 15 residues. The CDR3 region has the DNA TGTGCCAGCAGTTACGGCGCAGGGGTGGCCTACGAGCAGTACTTC. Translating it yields CASSYGAGVAYEQYF.

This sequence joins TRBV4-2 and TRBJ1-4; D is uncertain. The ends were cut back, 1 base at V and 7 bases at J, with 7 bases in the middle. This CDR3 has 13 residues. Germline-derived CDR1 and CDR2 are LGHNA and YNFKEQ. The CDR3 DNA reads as TGTGCCAGCAGCCAAGTAGTAACTGAAAAACTGTTTTTT. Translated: CASSQVVTEKLFF.

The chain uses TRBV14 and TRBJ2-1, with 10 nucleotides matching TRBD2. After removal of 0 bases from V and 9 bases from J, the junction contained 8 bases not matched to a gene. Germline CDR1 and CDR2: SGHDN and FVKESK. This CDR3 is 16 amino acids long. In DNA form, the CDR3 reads TGTGCCAGCAGCCAAGATTTGGCTAGCGGGAGACGTGAGCAGTTCTTC. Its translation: CASSQDLASGRREQFF.